A single sample is the source of the 15 T cell receptor beta chains below, sequenced in a study of OX40 agonist ivuxolimab in advanced cancers. Using immunoSEQ multiplex PCR, the repertoire was profiled, and TCRdb retains in-frame clones only, with some absent. The sample consists of over 80,000 clones, roughly nine tenths of them appearing once. Sequences were derived from CD4+ or CD8+ T cells sorted from blood, sampled in a trial of the OX40 agonist ivuxolimab. The receptors were sampled from an adult with an advanced solid tumor such as melanoma, head and neck, liver or kidney cancer.

The chain carries TRBV9 and TRBJ1-1, with TRBD1 identical over 8 bases. CDR1 SGDLS and CDR2 YYNGEE come from the germline V gene. The CDR3 is made up of 16 amino acids. V trimming: 4 bases; J trimming: 3 bases; junction bases outside the gene matches: 11. The CDR3 region has the DNA TGTGCCAGCAGCAAAAGGGACAGGCATTGGGACACTGAAGCTTTCTTT. Its translation is CASSKRDRHWDTEAFF. Using reference TRBV9 and TRBJ1-1 for the parts outside the CDR3, the full variable domain is DSGVTQTPKHLITATGQRVTLRCSPRSGDLSVYWYQQSLDQGLQFLIQYYNGEERAKGNILERFSAQQFPDLHSELNLSSLELGDSALYFCASSKRDRHWDTEAFFGQGTRLTVV.

The chain has TRBV4-1 and TRBJ2-3; a weak D match, TRBD2 (7 bases). V lost 0 bases, J lost 1 base, and 17 bases lay in between. This CDR3 is built from 18 residues. Germline assignment: CDR1 MGHRA and CDR2 YSYEKL. CDR3 nucleotide sequence: TGCGCCAGCAGCCAAGATCCTGTTGGGGGGGCAGGCACAGATACGCAGTATTTT. Translated, it gives CASSQDPVGGAGTDTQYF.

V and J are TRBV18 and TRBJ2-1; 7 nucleotides line up with TRBD1. The CDR3 runs 18 residues. Losses at the gene ends were 3 bases for V and 0 bases for J; bases not matched to a gene: 11. Germline loops: CDR1 KGHSH, CDR2 LQKENI. The DNA of the CDR3 is TGTGCCAGCTCACCTTTCCAACCGGGACAGAGCTCCTACAATGAGCAGTTCTTC. It encodes CASSPFQPGQSSYNEQFF.

The rearrangement joins TRBV7-3 to TRBJ2-5, with D perhaps TRBD2 (5 bases). Germline CDR1 reads SGHTA; CDR2 reads FQGTGA. V was pared by 2 bases and J by 7 bases, with 8 bases between. There are 12 residues in the CDR3. This CDR3 is CASSLDYGTQYF. The CDR3 bases are TGTGCCAGCAGCTTAGACTACGGGACCCAGTACTTC.

The rearrangement links TRBV19 to TRBJ1-5; tentatively, D is TRBD1 (5 bases). The CDR3 extends over 13 amino acids. Germline CDR1 reads LNHDA; CDR2 reads SQIVND (reference sequence). V was trimmed by 3 bases and J by 2 bases, leaving 5 bases between them. The CDR3 region has the DNA TGTGCCAGTAGTATCAGGGGCAATCAGCCCCAGCATTTT. It is translated as CASSIRGNQPQHF.

The chain recombines TRBV5-1 with TRBJ2-2, with TRBD1 matching over 9 bases. The V segment lost 6 bases and the J segment 5 bases; nucleotides outside the gene matches: 8. The length of the CDR3 is 15 residues. The germline gives CDR1 SGHRS, CDR2 YFSETQ. In DNA form, the CDR3 reads TGCGCCAGCACCTGGACAGGGGACGTTACCGGGGAGCTGTTTTTT. Residues: CASTWTGDVTGELFF.

V gene TRBV4-1 combines with J gene TRBJ1-6, with TRBD1 as a possible D gene (5 bases). The V and J ends lost 2 bases and 6 bases respectively, with 14 bases between them. The length of the CDR3 is 16 residues. Germline V CDR1 and CDR2: MGHRA, YSYEKL. The CDR3 coding sequence is TGCGCCAGCAGCCAACTTTTGGCCGGGGGTAATTCACCCCTCCACTTT. Its protein is CASSQLLAGGNSPLHF.

The chain couples TRBV10-3 to TRBJ2-3; 7 bases fit TRBD1. Germline trimming cut 11 bases from V and 1 base from J; bases unmatched to any gene: 12. The CDR3 contains 15 residues. Germline V CDR1 and CDR2: ENHRY, SYGVKD. CDR3: CASRGRDSGTDTQYF. The CDR3 DNA is TGTGCCTCGCGTGGTAGGGACAGCGGCACAGATACGCAGTATTTT.

This clone occurred once. The chain couples TRBV7-8 to TRBJ2-3; 11 nucleotides agree with TRBD2. Germline trimming cut 3 bases from V and 0 bases from J; bases unmatched to any gene: 2. This CDR3 has 16 amino acids. Germline CDR1 reads SGHVS; CDR2 reads FQNEAQ. CDR3 protein: CASSLLAGGSTDTQYF. CDR3 nucleotide sequence: TGTGCCAGCAGCTTGTTAGCGGGGGGGAGCACAGATACGCAGTATTTT.

The chain is built from TRBV13 and TRBJ1-5; 11 bases align to TRBD1. The germline CDR1 and CDR2 sequences are PRHDT and FYEKMQ (reference sequence). This CDR3 has 15 amino acids. V was clipped by 5 bases and J by 6 bases; unmatched bases: 6. The DNA for the CDR3 is TGTGCCAGCAGCGATGGACAGGGGGCGATTCAGCCCCAGCATTTT. Translated: CASSDGQGAIQPQHF.

The chain recombines TRBV27 with TRBJ2-7; TRBD2 agrees at 7 bases. The trim removed 6 bases at V and 3 bases at J, leaving 8 bases unmatched. Germline-derived CDR1 and CDR2 are MNHEY and SMNVEV (reference sequence). The CDR3 contains 14 residues. This CDR3 reads CASRLSGQFYEQYF. In DNA form, the CDR3 reads TGTGCCAGCAGGCTTAGCGGGCAATTCTACGAGCAGTACTTC.

This chain links TRBV7-8 with TRBJ1-5; 11 nucleotides line up with TRBD1. This CDR3 has 17 amino acids. Trimming at V came to 5 bases and at J to 3 bases, leaving 9 bases not matched to a gene. Germline values: CDR1 SGHVS, CDR2 FQNEAQ. The CDR3 region has the DNA TGTGCCAGCAGCCGCGGGACAGGGGGAGGCCTCAATCAGCCCCAGCATTTT. Translating gives CASSRGTGGGLNQPQHF.

This clone has only a few counts. This chain joins TRBV7-2 and TRBJ1-5; TRBD1 aligns across 9 bases. J was trimmed by 4 bases and V by 5 bases; bases with no gene match: 9. Per the germline V gene, CDR1 is SGHTA and CDR2 is FQGNSA. This CDR3 contains 16 residues. The CDR3 is CASSPQTGGRNQPQHF. DNA of the CDR3: TGTGCCAGCAGCCCCCAGACAGGGGGTAGGAATCAGCCCCAGCATTTT.

This sequence joins TRBV11-3 and TRBJ2-1; unclear D gene. The germline CDR1 and CDR2 sequences are SGHNT and YENEEA. The CDR3 totals 14 residues. Trimming cost V 7 bases and J 3 bases, with 13 bases left between them. The CDR3 here is CASTESTVYNEQFF. In nucleotides, the CDR3 is TGTGCCAGCACCGAATCGACGGTCTACAATGAGCAGTTCTTC.

This rearrangement joins TRBV6-5 to TRBJ2-3, with D unclear. CDR3 length equals 14 residues. Germline CDR1 and CDR2: MNHEY and SVGAGI. V shed 0 bases and J shed 4 bases, with 8 bases lying between them. CDR3 DNA sequence: TGTGCCAGCAGTTACTCGACCGAGGCAGATACGCAGTATTTT. Its protein product is CASSYSTEADTQYF.